This T cell receptor (beta chain) is drawn from a study of T cells expressing NK-cell markers. About the research overall: It was sorted CD3+CD56+NKG2C+, CD3+CD56+NKG2C- and CD3+CD56-NKG2C+ T cells that supplied the TCR beta repertoires. The sequencing cohort of eight donors included seven HCMV-seropositive individuals and one seronegative individual. Findings and caveats of the study: No clear determination of HCMV specificity was made for expanded NKG2C+ T cell clones.

The germline V gene encodes CDR1 SGHRS and CDR2 YFSETQ. The CDR3 loop spans 18 amino acids. Note on this clonotype: The antigen remains unidentified.

The TCR beta cDNA came from 5'RACE template switching with UMIs. TCRdb derives one entry per CDR3 protein from the 5' RACE reads, leaving out DNA. In total, the table holds about 550,000 distinct CDR3 sequences. Sequenced sample: blood T cells: a sorted CD56 or NKG2C T cell subset, CD4+ or CD8+ T cells, or bulk PBMC T cells (not recorded which). The receptor was isolated from a man younger than 35 in good health. This sequence joins TRBV5-1 and TRBJ2-6; TCRdb's D call of TRBD1 is untestable without DNA. The CDR3 loop is CASSLVGTGGPGANVLTF.